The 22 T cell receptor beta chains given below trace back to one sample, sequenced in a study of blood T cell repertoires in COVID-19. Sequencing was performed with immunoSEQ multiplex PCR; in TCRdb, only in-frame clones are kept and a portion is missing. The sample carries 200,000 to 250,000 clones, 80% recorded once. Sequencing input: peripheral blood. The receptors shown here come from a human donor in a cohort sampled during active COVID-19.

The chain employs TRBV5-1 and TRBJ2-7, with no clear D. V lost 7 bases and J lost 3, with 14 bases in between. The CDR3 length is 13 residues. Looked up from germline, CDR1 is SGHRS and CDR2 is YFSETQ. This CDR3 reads CASSANRGYEQYF. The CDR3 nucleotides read TGCGCCAGCTCCGCTAACCGCGGCTACGAGCAGTACTTC. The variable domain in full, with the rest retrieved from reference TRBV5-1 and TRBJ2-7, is KAGVTQTPRYLIKTRGQQVTLSCSPISGHRSVSWYQQTPGQGLQFLFEYFSETQRNKGNFPGRFSGRQFSNSRSEMNVSTLELGDSALYLCASSANRGYEQYFGPGTRLTVT.

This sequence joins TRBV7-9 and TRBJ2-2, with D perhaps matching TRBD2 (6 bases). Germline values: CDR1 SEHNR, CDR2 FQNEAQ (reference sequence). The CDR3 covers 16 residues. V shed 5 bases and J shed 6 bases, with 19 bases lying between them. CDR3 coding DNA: TGTGCCAGCAGCCTTGGGGGAGGCAGTTTCGCCGGGGAGCTGTTTTTT. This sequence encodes CASSLGGGSFAGELFF.

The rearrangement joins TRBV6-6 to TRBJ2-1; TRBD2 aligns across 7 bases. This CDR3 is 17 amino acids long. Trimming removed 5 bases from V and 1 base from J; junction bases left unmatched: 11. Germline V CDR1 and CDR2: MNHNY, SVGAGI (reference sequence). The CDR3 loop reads CASSLSEAGLSYNEQFF. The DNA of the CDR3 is TGTGCCAGCAGTCTAAGTGAAGCGGGACTATCCTACAATGAGCAGTTCTTC.

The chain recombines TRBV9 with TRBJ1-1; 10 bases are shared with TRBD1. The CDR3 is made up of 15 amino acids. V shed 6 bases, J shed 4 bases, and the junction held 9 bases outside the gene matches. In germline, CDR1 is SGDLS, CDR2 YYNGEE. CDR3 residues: CASKGQGSGGTEAFF. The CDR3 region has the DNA TGTGCCAGCAAGGGACAGGGGTCGGGGGGCACTGAAGCTTTCTTT.

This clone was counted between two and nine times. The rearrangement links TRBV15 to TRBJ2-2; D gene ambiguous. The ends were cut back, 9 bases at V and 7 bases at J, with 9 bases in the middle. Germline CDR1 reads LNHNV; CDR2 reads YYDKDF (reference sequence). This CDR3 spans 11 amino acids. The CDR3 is CATESDGELFF. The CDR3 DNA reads TGTGCCACTGAGAGTGACGGGGAGCTGTTTTTT.

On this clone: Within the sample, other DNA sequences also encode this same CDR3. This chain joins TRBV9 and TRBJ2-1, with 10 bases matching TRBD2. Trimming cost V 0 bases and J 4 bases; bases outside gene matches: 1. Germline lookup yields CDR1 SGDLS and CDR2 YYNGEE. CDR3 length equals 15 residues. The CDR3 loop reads CASSVGLAGYNEQFF. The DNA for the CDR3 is TGTGCCAGCAGCGTAGGACTAGCGGGTTACAATGAGCAGTTCTTC.

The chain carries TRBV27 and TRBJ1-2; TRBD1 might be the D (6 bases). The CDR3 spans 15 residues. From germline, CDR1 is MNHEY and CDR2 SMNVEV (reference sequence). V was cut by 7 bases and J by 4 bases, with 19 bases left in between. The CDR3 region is CASTPRGGRGYGYTF. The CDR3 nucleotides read TGTGCCAGCACTCCCAGGGGAGGGAGGGGCTATGGCTACACCTTC.

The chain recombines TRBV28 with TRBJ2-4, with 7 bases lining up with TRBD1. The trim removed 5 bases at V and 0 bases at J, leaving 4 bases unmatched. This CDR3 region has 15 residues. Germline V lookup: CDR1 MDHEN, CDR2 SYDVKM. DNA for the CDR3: TGTGCCAGCAGTCAAACAGGGGAAGCCAAAAACATTCAGTACTTC. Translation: CASSQTGEAKNIQYF.

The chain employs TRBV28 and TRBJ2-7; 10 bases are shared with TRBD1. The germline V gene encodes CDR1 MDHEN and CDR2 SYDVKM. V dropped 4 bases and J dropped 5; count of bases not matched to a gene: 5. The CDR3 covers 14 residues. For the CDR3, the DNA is TGTGCCAGCAGTTCCACCGGGACAGGGGACGAGCAGTACTTC. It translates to CASSSTGTGDEQYF. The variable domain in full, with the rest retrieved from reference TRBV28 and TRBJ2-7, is DVKVTQSSRYLVKRTGEKVFLECVQDMDHENMFWYRQDPGLGLRLIYFSYDVKMKEKGDIPEGYSVSREKKERFSLILESASTNQTSMYLCASSSTGTGDEQYFGPGTRLTVT.

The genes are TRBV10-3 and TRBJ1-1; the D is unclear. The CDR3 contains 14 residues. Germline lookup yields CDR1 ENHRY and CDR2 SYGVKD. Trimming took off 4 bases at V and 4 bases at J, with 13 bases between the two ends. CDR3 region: CAISVGPRGTEAFF. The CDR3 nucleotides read TGTGCCATCAGTGTAGGGCCCCGGGGCACTGAAGCTTTCTTT.

The CDR3 nucleotides read TGTGCCAGCAGCGTAGCGAGGGGGGGTTATGGCTACACCTTC. As protein: CASSVARGGYGYTF. The rearrangement joins TRBV9 to TRBJ1-2; D is perhaps TRBD1 (6 bases). Deletions cut 0 bases from V and 5 bases from J, with 11 bases between. This CDR3 is built from 14 residues. Germline CDR1 and CDR2: SGDLS and YYNGEE.

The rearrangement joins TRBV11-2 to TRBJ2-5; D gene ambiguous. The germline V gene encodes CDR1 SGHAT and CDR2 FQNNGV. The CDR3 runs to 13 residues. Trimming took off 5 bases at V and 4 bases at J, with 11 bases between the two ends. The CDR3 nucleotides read TGTGCCAGCAGCCGAGGTGTAGTAGAGACCCAGTACTTC. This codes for CASSRGVVETQYF. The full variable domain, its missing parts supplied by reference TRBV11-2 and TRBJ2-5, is EAGVAQSPRYKIIEKRQSVAFWCNPISGHATLYWYQQILGQGPKLLIQFQNNGVVDDSQLPKDRFSAERLKGVDSTLKIQPAKLEDSAVYLCASSRGVVETQYFGPGTRLLVL.

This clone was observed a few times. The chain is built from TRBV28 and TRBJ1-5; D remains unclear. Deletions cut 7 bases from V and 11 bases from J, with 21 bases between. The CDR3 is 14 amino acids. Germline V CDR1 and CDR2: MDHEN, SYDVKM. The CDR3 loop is CASTPGSLAPSQHF. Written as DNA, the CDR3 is TGTGCCAGCACTCCAGGTAGTCTAGCCCCGTCCCAGCATTTT.

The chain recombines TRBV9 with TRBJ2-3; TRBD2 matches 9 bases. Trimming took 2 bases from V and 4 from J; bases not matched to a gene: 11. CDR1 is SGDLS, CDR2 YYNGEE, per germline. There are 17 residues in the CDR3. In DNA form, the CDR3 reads TGTGCCAGCAGCGTGGGGAAGGGGCTAGCGGGGTCAGATACGCAGTATTTT. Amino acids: CASSVGKGLAGSDTQYF.

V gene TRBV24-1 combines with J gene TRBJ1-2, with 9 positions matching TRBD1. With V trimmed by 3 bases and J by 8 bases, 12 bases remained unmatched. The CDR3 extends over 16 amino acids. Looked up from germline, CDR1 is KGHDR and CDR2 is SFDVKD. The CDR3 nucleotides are TGTGCCACCAGTGATCCCACTTCTACAGGGGGCCCGGGCTACACCTTC. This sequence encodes CATSDPTSTGGPGYTF.

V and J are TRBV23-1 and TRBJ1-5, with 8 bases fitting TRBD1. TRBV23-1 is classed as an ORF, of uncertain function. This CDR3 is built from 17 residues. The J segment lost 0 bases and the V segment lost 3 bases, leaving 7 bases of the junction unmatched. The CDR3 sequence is CASSHEGQGYSNQPQHF. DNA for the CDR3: TGCGCCAGCAGTCACGAAGGACAGGGCTATAGCAATCAGCCCCAGCATTTT.

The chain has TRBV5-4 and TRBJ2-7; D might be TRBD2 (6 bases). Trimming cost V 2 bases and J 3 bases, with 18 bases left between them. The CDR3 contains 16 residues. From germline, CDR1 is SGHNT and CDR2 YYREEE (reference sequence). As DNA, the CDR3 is TGTGCCAGCAGCTTAGACCGCGAGCGGGCCCGCTACGAGCAGTACTTC. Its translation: CASSLDRERARYEQYF.

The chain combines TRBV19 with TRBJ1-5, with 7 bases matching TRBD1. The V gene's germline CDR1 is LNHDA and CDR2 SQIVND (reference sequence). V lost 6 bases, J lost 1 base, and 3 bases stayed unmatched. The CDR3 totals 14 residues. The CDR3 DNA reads TGTGCCAGTAGGGGGACAGAGAGCAATCAGCCCCAGCATTTT. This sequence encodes CASRGTESNQPQHF.

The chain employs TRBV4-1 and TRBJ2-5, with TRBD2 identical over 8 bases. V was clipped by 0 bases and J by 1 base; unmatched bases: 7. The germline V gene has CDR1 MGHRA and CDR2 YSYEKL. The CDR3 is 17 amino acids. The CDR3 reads CASSQEPSGGFQETQYF. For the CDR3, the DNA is TGCGCCAGCAGCCAAGAACCCAGCGGGGGATTCCAAGAGACCCAGTACTTC.

CDR3 nucleotides: TGTGCCAGCAGTGTGTCGCAGGGTGGAGAGCAGTACTTC. It yields the protein CASSVSQGGEQYF. V and J are TRBV2 and TRBJ2-7; possible D gene TRBD1, 5 bases. The CDR3 contains 13 residues. Germline CDR1 and CDR2: SNHLY and FYNNEI. The ends were cut back, 4 bases at V and 7 bases at J, with 14 bases in the middle.

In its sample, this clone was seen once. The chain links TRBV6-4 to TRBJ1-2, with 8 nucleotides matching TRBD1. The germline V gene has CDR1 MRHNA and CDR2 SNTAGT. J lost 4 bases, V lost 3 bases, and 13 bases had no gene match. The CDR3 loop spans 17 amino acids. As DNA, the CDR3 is TGTGCCAGCAGTGAAAAAGGCGGGGACAGGAGATTCTATGGCTACACCTTC. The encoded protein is CASSEKGGDRRFYGYTF.

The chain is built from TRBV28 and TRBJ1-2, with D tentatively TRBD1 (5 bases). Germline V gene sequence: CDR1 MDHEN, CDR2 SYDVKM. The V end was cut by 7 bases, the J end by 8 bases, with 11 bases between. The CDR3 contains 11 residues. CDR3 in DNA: TGTGCCAGCACCGAACAGGACGGCTACACCTTC. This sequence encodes CASTEQDGYTF.